Described below is a single TCR beta chain sequence and its context. What it binds is unknown. This entry is derived from a study of T cell responses to AZD1222 COVID-19 vaccine. Turning to the study itself: Whether given at about 4 or about 12 weeks, second doses were pooled.

Study outcomes and limitations: Vaccine-associated CD4 TCRs ranged over spike, dominating at 160-218 and 743-854. At baseline, just a handful of AZD1222 recipients tested seropositive. Spike-specific TCR breadth and depth went up after people got two AZD1222 doses.

Assay: immunoSEQ multiplex PCR; the TCRdb copy retains only in-frame clones and omits some. The sample shows approximately 90,000 clones, about 89% of them seen only once. V was pared by 7 bases and J by 4 bases, with 13 bases of the junction left unmatched. This CDR3 has 17 amino acids. The V gene's germline CDR1 is MNHEY and CDR2 SMNVEV (reference sequence). This chain uses TRBV27 with TRBJ2-1; 10 nucleotides align to TRBD2. Sample: peripheral blood, taken on day 0 of AZD1222 vaccination. This sequence was found in an adult in good health. The CDR3 sequence: CASIRRWASGGYNEQFF. CDR3 nucleotides: TGTGCCAGCATCCGGAGATGGGCTAGCGGGGGATACAATGAGCAGTTCTTC.